Each of the 14 T cell receptor beta chains below was sequenced from the same sample in a study of T cells in Graves' hyperthyroidism and ophthalmopathy. RNA transcripts gave rise to amplified TCR beta CDR3 regions. The primer set for the first-round RT-PCR of the TCR CDR3 was HTBI. TCRdb reprocessed the multiplex PCR reads via MiXCR and lists one record per CDR3 protein. The sample comprises about 740,000 distinct CDR3 sequences, around 15% of which are singletons, and roughly 10% rests with the top ten. The sequencing input was blood. These receptors were obtained from a woman aged 18-35 years with Graves' hyperthyroidism.

The chain recombines TRBV11-2 with TRBJ2-7; D ambiguous. This CDR3 is 12 amino acids long. With 5 bases removed from V and 7 bases from J, the gap between germline ends came to 12 bases. Germline CDR1 is SGHAT and CDR2 is FQNNGV. The CDR3 spells CASSRRLQEQYF. The CDR3 DNA is TGTGCCAGCAGCCGCAGACTTCAGGAGCAGTACTTC.

The chain combines TRBV6-2 or TRBV6-3 with TRBJ2-5; the D is unclear. Trimming took 4 bases from V and 1 from J, leaving 10 bases between them. This CDR3 contains 14 residues. Germline values: CDR1 MNHEY, CDR2 SVGEGT. CDR3: CASSSQIIQETQYF. The CDR3 DNA follows: TGTGCCAGCAGTTCCCAAATCATCCAAGAGACCCAGTACTTC.

The chain joins TRBV12-3 or TRBV12-4 to TRBJ2-7; D remains unclear. V shed 5 bases and J shed 4 bases, with 9 bases lying between them. The CDR3 has 12 residues. The CDR3 coding sequence is TGTGCCAGCAGTCCTACAGAGTACGAGCAGTACTTC. The encoded protein is CASSPTEYEQYF.

There are a few counts of this clonotype. The genes are TRBV19 and TRBJ2-3; no clear D. Germline V gene data show CDR1 as LNHDA and CDR2 as SQIVND (reference sequence). Trimming shortened V by 8 bases and J by 0 bases, and 6 bases separated the two germline ends. The CDR3 is 12 amino acids. Here the CDR3 reads CASGPSTDTQYF. CDR3 nucleotides: TGTGCCAGTGGGCCGAGCACAGATACGCAGTATTTT.

Only a few counts were recorded for this clonotype. The rearrangement uses TRBV29-1 and TRBJ2-7, with D possibly TRBD1 on 5 matching bases. Germline V lookup: CDR1 SQVTM, CDR2 ANQGSEA. CDR3 length: 14 residues. V shed 3 bases and J shed 2 bases, with 14 bases lying between them. This chain's CDR3 is CSVDRDPNTYEQYF. DNA of the CDR3: TGCAGCGTTGACAGGGATCCTAACACCTACGAGCAGTACTTC.

The V gene is TRBV27, the J gene TRBJ2-5; perhaps TRBD1 as D (5 bases). Germline CDR1 is MNHEY and CDR2 is SMNVEV (reference sequence). V lost 5 bases and J lost 4, with 17 bases in between. This CDR3 contains 15 residues. CDR3 region: CASSPSIDSIETQYF. CDR3 bases: TGTGCCAGCAGTCCATCTATCGACAGTATAGAGACCCAGTACTTC.

The CDR3 spells CASSQSGNPGDEQYF. Here the CDR3 DNA reads TGTGCCAGCAGCCAATCAGGTAACCCCGGGGACGAGCAGTACTTC. The chain recombines TRBV14 with TRBJ2-7; D might be TRBD2 (5 bases). The CDR3 has 15 amino acids. CDR1 SGHDN and CDR2 FVKESK come from the germline V gene. Between the trimmed V and J ends, which lost 2 bases and 5 bases, there was a span of 16 bases.

This clonotype came up many times. This chain joins TRBV2 and TRBJ2-1; D remains unclear. This CDR3 region has 14 residues. The ends were cut back, 7 bases at V and 5 bases at J, with 15 bases in the middle. Looked up from germline, CDR1 is SNHLY and CDR2 is FYNNEI. The CDR3 sequence is CASTWTAGDNEQFF. CDR3 in DNA: TGTGCCAGCACATGGACCGCCGGTGACAATGAGCAGTTCTTC. The entire variable domain, with the rest obtained from reference TRBV2 and TRBJ2-1, is as follows: EPEVTQTPSHQVTQMGQEVILRCVPISNHLYFYWYRQILGQKVEFLVSFYNNEISEKSEIFDDQFSVERPDGSNFTLKIRSTKLEDSAMYFCASTWTAGDNEQFFGPGTRLTVL.

Ten or more counts support this clonotype. The rearrangement joins TRBV14 to TRBJ1-2, with D perhaps TRBD1 (6 bases). The ends were cut back, 2 bases at V and 9 bases at J, with 16 bases in the middle. The germline V gene encodes CDR1 SGHDN and CDR2 FVKESK. The length of the CDR3 is 14 residues. CDR3 residues: CASSQRQDSPRYTF. The DNA for the CDR3 is TGTGCCAGCAGCCAACGCCAGGACAGCCCTCGCTACACCTTC. Variable domain in full (rest from reference TRBV14 and TRBJ1-2): EAGVTQFPSHSVIEKGQTVTLRCDPISGHDNLYWYRRVMGKEIKFLLHFVKESKQDESGMPNNRFLAERTGGTYSTLKVQPAELEDSGVYFCASSQRQDSPRYTFGSGTRLTVV.

This clonotype was found many times. The V call is TRBV7-3, the J call TRBJ2-1; weak D call: TRBD2 (6 bases). Germline V lookup: CDR1 SGHTA, CDR2 FQGTGA. The CDR3 runs 19 residues. With 5 bases removed from V and 8 bases from J, the gap between germline ends came to 31 bases. This CDR3 reads CASSRGHPAGGERMDEQFF. CDR3 in DNA: TGTGCCAGCAGCCGAGGACACCCGGCCGGCGGGGAGAGGATGGATGAGCAGTTCTTC.

In regard to this clonotype: This may be a read error: a much more frequent sequence differs by one nucleotide. This chain joins TRBV10-3 and TRBJ2-5, with 9 bases identical to TRBD1. CDR1 ENHRY and CDR2 SYGVKD come from the germline V gene. CDR3 length: 13 amino acids. The CDR3 sequence: CAVSGGQGETQYF. The CDR3 DNA follows: TGTGCCGTCAGTGGTGGACAGGGGGAGACCCAGTACTTC.

This clonotype turned up a few times. The chain is built from TRBV5-7 and TRBJ2-1, with a possible D match to TRBD1 (6 bases). TRBV5-7 is filed as an ORF, its function uncertain. Trimming left V 4 bases short and J 3 bases short, with 23 bases between. The CDR3 is made up of 18 amino acids. The CDR3 protein is CASSMDALFGGRYNEQFF. DNA of the CDR3: TGTGCCAGCAGCATGGACGCCCTGTTTGGGGGCCGCTACAATGAGCAGTTCTTC.

With respect to this clonotype: With a much larger clone just one base away, this may be a read error. The chain is built from TRBV4-2 and TRBJ2-7, with TRBD2 matching 11 bases. This CDR3 has 16 residues. Germline lookup yields CDR1 LGHNA and CDR2 YNFKEQ. The CDR3 region is CVSSQAGTSGFYEQYF. Here the CDR3 DNA reads TGTGTCAGCAGCCAAGCCGGGACTAGCGGCTTCTACGAGCAGTACTTC.

The chain links TRBV7-2 to TRBJ2-5; 7 bases map to TRBD1. Trimming removed 7 bases from V and 1 base from J; junction bases left unmatched: 9. This CDR3 spans 15 amino acids. The germline V gene has CDR1 SGHTA and CDR2 FQGNSA. The CDR3 nucleotides are TGTGCCAGCATCCTAGCCGGGACAGCCCAAGAGACCCAGTACTTC. It yields the protein CASILAGTAQETQYF.